The rows below give T cell receptor beta chains drawn from one sample of a study of identical twins. Via MiXCR, TCRdb re-called the 5' RACE reads, giving one row per CDR3 protein. The sample records about 470,000 distinct CDR3 sequences, 20% to 25% being singletons. This sample also belongs to another study, concerning T cells expressing NK-cell markers.

Specimen: CD4+ T cells sorted from blood. The receptors here all came from a young woman in good health. Both conserved end residues are part of each CDR3. Each record gives: D gene, J gene, V gene, CDR3 protein. A D gene is named only where the DNA matches it firmly.

TRBD2	TRBJ2-7	TRBV20-1	CSAAVRLAGGYEQYF
NA	TRBJ2-2	TRBV24-1	CATNASWGELFF
NA	TRBJ2-7	TRBV7-2	CASSADFYEQYF
TRBD1	TRBJ2-5	TRBV20-1	CSANRGRRETQYF
NA	TRBJ2-5	TRBV12-3/TRBV12-4	CASSLGDLRETQYF
NA	TRBJ1-1	TRBV5-1	CASSSPGPASTEAFF
TRBD2	TRBJ2-3	TRBV5-6	CASSSGLAGGDTQYF
TRBD2	TRBJ2-5	TRBV5-1	CASSPLRGAGVQETQYF
TRBD1	TRBJ1-2	TRBV29-1	CSVEDRGLQGYTF
NA	TRBJ1-6	TRBV7-9	CASRLMGNSPLHF
TRBD1	TRBJ1-2	TRBV29-1	CSVQREVTGDNGYTF
NA	TRBJ2-3	TRBV20-1	CSVRFSPTDTQYF
TRBD2	TRBJ2-7	TRBV7-2	CASSLGLAGVNEQYF
TRBD1	TRBJ2-3	TRBV7-3	CASSVDRADTQYF
NA	TRBJ2-4	TRBV2	CASSPHGRAAKNIQYF
NA	TRBJ2-5	TRBV12-3/TRBV12-4	CASSFGGARGETQYF
NA	TRBJ1-5	TRBV19	CASSIIDVPTQPQHF
TRBD2	TRBJ2-3	TRBV5-1	CASSAASGGAKLADTQYF
TRBD2	TRBJ2-1	TRBV7-2	CASRFQRGGGNEQFF
TRBD2	TRBJ2-2	TRBV12-3/TRBV12-4	CASSPRSGLAETGELFF
TRBD2	TRBJ2-3	TRBV5-1	CASSLPTSGGSTDTQYF
NA	TRBJ1-2	TRBV5-1	CASSQDAIYGYTF